The 10 T cell receptor beta chains below were found in one sample sequenced in a study of blood T cell repertoires in COVID-19 (TCRdb year 2020). Library method: the immunoSEQ multiplex PCR assay. The table was pulled from immuneACCESS by TCRdb, which kept in-frame rearrangements only. Such tables lose some clones; where checked, under half of the loss comes from unresolved V genes, and the rest has no known cause. This sample holds about 18,000 clones; 65% to 80% were observed only once. The ten top clones hold around 16% of the sample. The specimen was peripheral blood. These receptors were taken from a man aged 65-85 years with COVID-19, enrolled during active disease.

The chain's CDR3 is CASSPLALLSEQYF. As DNA, the CDR3 is TGTGCCAGCAGCCCCCTAGCGTTGTTGAGCGAGCAGTACTTC. The chain recombines TRBV7-2 with TRBJ2-7, with a weak D call TRBD2 (6 bases). There are 14 residues in the CDR3. V lost 5 bases to trimming and J lost 6 bases, with 17 bases between them. Germline CDR1 is SGHTA and CDR2 is FQGNSA.

The chain combines TRBV5-4 with TRBJ1-6; TRBD1 might be the D (5 bases). In germline, CDR1 is SGHNT, CDR2 YYREEE (reference sequence). Trimming cost V 0 bases and J 9 bases, with 13 bases left between them. The CDR3 is 15 amino acids. The CDR3 spells CASSLDGGLGSPLHF. The DNA for the CDR3 is TGTGCCAGCAGCTTGGACGGGGGATTGGGTTCACCCCTCCACTTT.

The sample holds a few counts of this clone. V gene TRBV18 combines with J gene TRBJ2-1; 16 bases are a match to TRBD2. The V gene's germline CDR1 is KGHSH and CDR2 LQKENI. The J segment lost 7 bases and the V segment lost 3 bases, leaving 9 bases of the junction unmatched. The CDR3 runs to 18 residues. The CDR3 loop is CASSPGLAGGVMWNEQFF. For the CDR3, the DNA is TGTGCCAGCTCACCGGGACTAGCGGGAGGGGTAATGTGGAATGAGCAGTTCTTC.

CDR3 sequence: CASSQDPFPAFF. For the CDR3, the DNA is TGTGCCAGCAGCCAAGATCCGTTCCCGGCTTTCTTT. The chain combines TRBV3-1 (or the pseudogene TRBV3-2) with TRBJ1-1; D gene unclear. Germline CDR1 LGHDT, CDR2 YNNKEL (reference sequence). The CDR3 consists of 12 residues. V was pared by 0 bases and J by 11 bases, with 10 bases between.

V usage is TRBV25-1 and J usage is TRBJ1-1; D not resolved. Germline-derived CDR1 and CDR2 are MGHDK and SYGVNS. The CDR3 runs 14 residues. V was clipped by 3 bases and J by 4 bases, with 12 bases between them. This CDR3 reads CASSDSQASTEAFF. Written as DNA, the CDR3 is TGTGCCAGCAGTGATTCTCAGGCCAGCACTGAAGCTTTCTTT.

The V gene is TRBV10-2, the J gene TRBJ1-5, with 10 positions matching TRBD1. Germline assignment: CDR1 WSHSY and CDR2 SAAADI. V lost 6 bases to trimming and J lost 7 bases; unmatched junction nucleotides: 9. The CDR3 spans 15 residues. CDR3 bases: TGCGCCAGCAGCCCCGGGACAGGGGTTCGGCAGCCCCAGCATTTT. This encodes CASSPGTGVRQPQHF.

The gene calls are TRBV28 and TRBJ1-2; 8 bases map to TRBD1. Germline CDR1 MDHEN, CDR2 SYDVKM. V was clipped by 4 bases and J by 11 bases; unmatched bases: 15. This CDR3 comprises 15 residues. CDR3 coding DNA: TGTGCCAGCAGTTCCCGGACAGGGTTAATCGGTGGTTACACCTTC. It yields the protein CASSSRTGLIGGYTF.

The chain recombines TRBV10-3 with TRBJ2-5, with 8 bases lining up with TRBD1. This CDR3 has 13 amino acids. V shed 3 bases and J 9 bases; nucleotides not matched to a gene: 6. Germline V gene data show CDR1 as ENHRY and CDR2 as SYGVKD. CDR3: CAISESQGASQYF. The CDR3 DNA follows: TGTGCCATCAGTGAATCTCAGGGGGCATCCCAGTACTTC.

V gene TRBV9 combines with J gene TRBJ1-5; D remains ambiguous. This CDR3 spans 14 amino acids. Germline assignment: CDR1 SGDLS and CDR2 YYNGEE. Trimming cost V 0 bases and J 0 bases, with 4 bases left between them. The CDR3 sequence: CASSVGGSNQPQHF. CDR3 DNA: TGTGCCAGCAGCGTAGGCGGTAGCAATCAGCCCCAGCATTTT.

V is TRBV6-5 and J is TRBJ1-6; D is unclear. The CDR3 has 16 residues. Germline CDR1 is MNHEY and CDR2 is SVGAGI. Deletions cut 0 bases from V and 8 bases from J, with 14 bases between. The CDR3 reads CASSYSGRASHSPLHF. The CDR3 coding sequence is TGTGCCAGCAGTTACTCAGGGAGGGCCTCGCATTCACCCCTCCACTTT.